This section outlines one T cell receptor (beta chain) sequence together with its context. How the authors handled the data: Amplification from reference gene primers served as the basis for estimated nucleated cell counts. TCRdb keeps only in-frame clones here, not all; method: immunoSEQ multiplex PCR. The D gene and trimming were derived from the DNA, and the V and J assignments and clone size from that table. The sample holds some 100,000 clones, 85% to 90% seen once. This record comes from a study of blood T cell repertoires in COVID-19. Study details: PBMCs, B-cell-depleted T cells, or T cells provided the cDNA or gDNA that made up the material.

V lost 2 bases and J lost 3, with 14 bases in between. CDR1 and CDR2 (germline): MNHEY, SVGEGT. This CDR3 is 15 amino acids long. This clonotype was obtained from a woman in her 70s with acute or convalescent COVID-19. The sequenced sample consisted of peripheral blood. This chain joins TRBV6-2 or TRBV6-3 and TRBJ2-7, with D perhaps matching TRBD2 (7 bases). DNA of the CDR3: TGTGCCAGCAGTTACGTCCGGGGGGCTATCTACGAGCAGTACTTC. Translated, it gives CASSYVRGAIYEQYF.